This T cell receptor beta chain was captured in a study of T cell responses to AZD1222 COVID-19 vaccine. Sequencing used immunoSEQ multiplex PCR; TCRdb keeps in-frame clones, though not all of them. The sample records about 150,000 clones, approximately 87% being singletons. Germline V gene data show CDR1 as KGHSH and CDR2 as LQKENI. V gave up 3 bases and J gave up 1 base, with 9 bases separating them. CDR3 size: 14 residues. This sequence was found in an adult who received the AZD1222 COVID-19 vaccine. This chain joins TRBV18 and TRBJ1-1; D not resolved. The starting material was peripheral blood, obtained 28 days after the second AZD1222 dose. The CDR3 nucleotides are TGTGCCAGCTCACCTAATTGGGGGAACACTGAAGCTTTCTTT. Its protein product is CASSPNWGNTEAFF.